This T cell receptor (beta chain) originates from a study of T cell clonality in common variable immunodeficiency (dated by TCRdb to between 2014 and 2017). This clone has a count of ten or more. Its antigen is unknown. The read gets to within 3 residues of the CDR3 end, and the germline J gene fills in the rest. Equivalent amounts of genomic DNA from CVID and control samples were used as sequencing input. For every sample, a 60 bp segment covering the rearranged TCRbeta CDR3 region was amplified and then sequenced. The immunoSEQ assay, a bias-corrected multiplex PCR with high-throughput sequencing, was employed for TCRbeta amplification. Per the authors' processing: Every unique nucleotide sequence was considered a clone and was annotated with V, D and J genes, copy number and frequency. Sequences were labeled productive if in frame, and non-productive if out of frame or containing stop codons. As previously described, Shannon's entropy was used to calculate clonality. Mean CDR3 Kyte-Doolittle hydropathy was derived from the predicted amino acid sequences of productive clones. The R hclust function was used to hierarchically cluster scaled V gene usage with Manhattan distance and complete linkage. Clone sharing by CDR3 amino acid sequence was assessed by resampling 12 repertoires per group over 100 rounds. The repertoires were searched for approximately 70 published EBV-specific TCRbeta sequences and fewer than 250 published CMV-specific TCRbeta sequences. Analysis left out two CVID samples that produced under 10,000 sequences, so around 40 CVID repertoires remained. TCRdb carries this immuneACCESS record with in-frame sequences only. Its versions omit some clonotypes, under half of them owing to an unresolved V gene in the studies checked, with the rest unexplained. From that table come the V and J calls and clone size; the DNA was used to work out D and trimming. Across this sample, tens of thousands of clones were tabulated and none appeared just once. The leading ten clones occupy approximately 1.5% of the sample.

For this chain, trimming is 8 bases at the V end and 2 bases at the J end, and the number of junction bases without a gene match is 6. The germline V gene encodes CDR1 SGHAT and CDR2 FQNNGV. Its CDR3 holds 13 amino acids, cysteine through phenylalanine. Sequencing covers 30 bases of the CDR3, shown here with the frame starting at base 1. Here is what the overall study found, with its caveats: CVID TCRbeta sequences were reported to have fewer deletions and N-nucleotide insertions and to lack highly modified clones with 13 or more V deletions. Healthy controls shared more TCRbeta clones with each other than CVID subjects shared among themselves (p < 0.0001). TCRbeta clonality was higher in CVID subjects than in healthy controls (t-test p = 0.018), and the increase was most characteristic of about a third of subjects. Despite equal DNA input, controls averaged approximately 82,000 unique sequences per sample versus about 31,547 in CVID samples. Patient heterogeneity within the CVID cohort put limits on correlating repertoire features with clinical complications. It was noted by the authors that sequencing of the repertoires of T cell subpopulations would be needed to clarify the cause of the increased clonality in CVID.

Both CVID patients and healthy controls were predominantly of Caucasian heritage. Heparinized peripheral whole blood samples of about 5 to 8.5 ml were collected from each donor. Genomic DNA from adults with common variable immune deficiency (CVID) and from healthy adult controls was used to sequence TCRbeta CDR3 repertoires. A total of some 22 healthy adult volunteers (12 female and approximately 10 male; age range about 23 to 75 years, mean age roughly 34) were included in the control group. To isolate peripheral blood mononuclear cells, diluted blood was subjected to density centrifugation over Hypaque 1077 or Ficoll-Paque. Genomic DNA was obtained from unsorted mononuclear cells using either Qiagen column purification or a centrifugation-based method.

This clonotype originated in a person aged 18 to 75 in good health. Sequenced sample: peripheral blood mononuclear cells. The V and J genes are TRBV11-2 and TRBJ2-7; a stretch of 7 junction bases matches TRBD2. The CDR3: CASATGGTYEQYF. Partial CDR3 DNA: TGTGCCAGCGCAACGGGGGGAACCTACGAG.